Below, 21 T cell receptor beta chains from the same sample are listed, as sequenced in a study of vaccination and CD4 T cells after COVID-19. Their antigens remain unidentified. Sequenced with the Oncomine TCR Beta short-read assay was DNA taken from cultured CD4+ T cells. A single record per CDR3 protein comes from TCRdb applying MiXCR to the PCR reads. The data show about 21,000 distinct CDR3 sequences, more than 55% seen once. Sample treatment: roughly 10-day PBMC culture with coronavirus spike peptide pools or control peptides (ViraFEST assay). Sequences were obtained from CD4+ T cells from blood, cultured in vitro. These receptors were obtained from a human donor who had recovered from COVID-19.

J is TRBJ1-2 and V is TRBV4-3; D is undetermined. Trimming took 0 bases from V and 8 from J, leaving 7 bases between them. CDR1 is LGHNA and CDR2 is YSLEER in the germline V gene. The CDR3 has 12 residues. The CDR3 bases are TGCGCCAGCAGCCAAGACCCCGGCGGCTACACCTTC. Amino acids: CASSQDPGGYTF.

Worth noting for this clonotype: Compared with germline, one end of the junction differs, possibly owing to a read error. This chain uses TRBV7-9 with TRBJ2-7; D uncertain. The CDR3 is 14 amino acids. Germline V lookup: CDR1 SEHNR, CDR2 FQNEAQ (reference sequence). The CDR3 sequence is CASSLGPLTYEQCF. The CDR3 coding sequence is TGTGCCAGCAGCTTAGGCCCCTTAACCTACGAGCAGTGCTTC.

This chain joins TRBV6-1 and TRBJ2-7; either TRBD1 or TRBD2 may supply D (5 bases each). The CDR3 is 17 amino acids. V was cut by 5 bases and J by 2 bases, with 22 bases left in between. Germline values: CDR1 MNHNS, CDR2 SASEGT. The CDR3, as DNA: TGTGCCAGCAGTCTCCGAAGCTGGGGGACGACGACCTACGAGCAGTACTTC. Its translation is CASSLRSWGTTTYEQYF.

The rearrangement uses TRBV20-1 and TRBJ2-1; 10 bases fit TRBD1. The CDR3 extends over 12 amino acids. Germline CDR1 reads DFQATT; CDR2 reads SNEGSKA (reference sequence). CDR3 amino acids: CGGDRGGFEQFF. CDR3 nucleotide sequence: TGCGGGGGGGACAGGGGTGGGTTTGAGCAGTTCTTC.

The chain is built from TRBV7-2 and TRBJ1-1, with 7 bases identical to TRBD1. The CDR3 contains 14 residues. V gave up 5 bases and J gave up 3 bases; unmatched junction bases: 6. Germline assignment: CDR1 SGHTA and CDR2 FQGNSA. CDR3 region: CASSQQQGYTEAFF. The CDR3 DNA reads as TGTGCCAGCAGCCAACAACAGGGGTACACTGAAGCTTTCTTT.

This clonotype was counted only a few times. This sequence joins TRBV6-1 and TRBJ2-7; 8 positions match TRBD2. CDR1 and CDR2 from the germline V gene are MNHNS and SASEGT. With 6 bases clipped from V and 4 bases from J, the junction kept 5 bases outside the gene matches. This CDR3 comprises 13 residues. CDR3 region: CASSRGGAYEQYF. CDR3 sequence (DNA): TGTGCCAGCAGCCGGGGGGGGGCTTACGAGCAGTACTTC.

For the CDR3, the DNA is TGTGCCAGAAGCTCCTCTCCCAATCAGCCCCAGCATTTT. Encoded protein: CARSSSPNQPQHF. The V gene is TRBV5-3, the J gene TRBJ1-5; D unresolved. TRBV5-3 is noted as an ORF with a role that remains uncertain. This CDR3 spans 13 amino acids. V was shortened by 3 bases and J by 3 bases, with 7 bases between the two germline ends.

This clonotype is labeled as large (0.1 to 1%). The chain recombines TRBV6-2 or TRBV6-3 with TRBJ1-5; D is unclear. Trimming left V 2 bases short and J 2 bases short, with 13 bases between. The CDR3 runs 16 residues. The germline gives CDR1 MNHEY, CDR2 SVGEGT. The CDR3 reads CASSYAAGQGNQPQHF. The CDR3 bases are TGTGCCAGCAGTTACGCGGCAGGTCAAGGCAATCAGCCCCAGCATTTT.

The V and J genes are TRBV15 and TRBJ2-2; 9 bases are shared with TRBD1. The ends lost 3 bases at V and 4 bases at J; junction bases unmatched: 6. The CDR3 contains 16 residues. Germline-derived CDR1 and CDR2 are LNHNV and YYDKDF (reference sequence). CDR3 sequence: CATSRGGTGFTGELFF. For the CDR3, the DNA is TGTGCCACCAGCAGGGGCGGGACAGGGTTCACCGGGGAGCTGTTTTTT.

This clonotype was observed a few times. V and J are TRBV28 and TRBJ1-5, with 9 bases identical to TRBD1. Germline assignment: CDR1 MDHEN and CDR2 SYDVKM. The CDR3 is made up of 15 amino acids. V trimming: 6 bases; J trimming: 4 bases; junction bases outside the gene matches: 7. The CDR3 region has the DNA TGTGCCAGCAGCCTCGGACAGGGGTCGAATCAGCCCCAGCATTTT. Translation: CASSLGQGSNQPQHF.

The CDR3 here is CASSLGTGGEAFF. CDR3 in DNA: TGTGCCAGCAGCCTCGGGACTGGAGGGGAAGCTTTCTTT. The chain couples TRBV7-3 to TRBJ1-1; perhaps TRBD1 as D (5 bases). Germline CDR1 and CDR2: SGHTA and FQGTGA. Trimming removed 5 bases at V and 8 bases at J, with 15 bases between. The length of the CDR3 is 13 residues.

This clonotype was detected only a few times. The chain links TRBV6-2 or TRBV6-3 to TRBJ1-1; TRBD1 matches 7 bases. The CDR3 extends over 16 amino acids. The germline V gene has CDR1 MNHEY and CDR2 SVGEGT. The V gene end was trimmed by 5 bases and the J gene end by 4 bases; junction bases not matched to a gene: 13. The CDR3 is CASSKTATGLGTEAFF. CDR3 sequence (DNA): TGTGCCAGCAGTAAAACCGCGACAGGGTTGGGCACTGAAGCTTTCTTT.

The J gene is TRBJ2-1, the V gene TRBV21-1; the DNA was not compared with TRBD2, the D call given in the table. TRBV21-1 is a recognized pseudogene. This CDR3 has 15 residues. CDR3 loop: CASSKVGSPGDEQFF. The DNA of the CDR3 is TGTGCCAGCAGCAAAGTTGGGAGTCCTGGTGATGAGCAGTTCTTC.

This clonotype has only one observation. The chain couples TRBV6-1 to TRBJ1-1; D call uncertain. Germline CDR1 MNHNS, CDR2 SASEGT. This CDR3 has 13 amino acids. Trimming cost V 2 bases and J 5 bases, with 9 bases left between them. Written as DNA, the CDR3 is TGTGCCAGCAGTGAATACAGTGGGACTGAAGCTTTCTTT. This translates into CASSEYSGTEAFF.

This sequence joins TRBV19 and TRBJ2-5, with 7 nucleotides matching TRBD2. CDR1 and CDR2 from the germline V gene are LNHDA and SQIVND (reference sequence). The CDR3 totals 13 residues. V lost 3 bases, J lost 5 bases, and 3 bases stayed unmatched. The CDR3: CASSMRERETQYF. In nucleotides, the CDR3 is TGTGCCAGTAGTATGCGGGAGAGGGAGACCCAGTACTTC.

The gene calls are TRBV11-3 and TRBJ2-3; D remains unclear. Germline V gives CDR1 SGHNT, CDR2 YENEEA. There are 12 residues in the CDR3. Deletions cut 5 bases from V and 2 bases from J, with 5 bases between. This CDR3 reads CASSPITDTQYF. Written as DNA, the CDR3 is TGTGCCAGCAGCCCCATCACAGATACGCAGTATTTT.

This clonotype showed up just a few times. CDR3 sequence (DNA): TGTGCCAGCAGTGCTGACAGGGCGCCCTATGGCTACACCTTC. This encodes CASSADRAPYGYTF. The J gene is TRBJ1-2, the V gene TRBV6-1, with TRBD1 matching 7 bases. Germline loops: CDR1 MNHNS, CDR2 SASEGT. V was pared by 4 bases and J by 4 bases, with 6 bases of the junction left unmatched. The CDR3 contains 14 residues.

This clonotype was counted only a few times. The chain recombines TRBV7-9 with TRBJ2-3, with 11 bases that match TRBD2. The trim removed 4 bases at V and 2 bases at J, leaving 11 bases unmatched. Germline loops: CDR1 SEHNR, CDR2 FQNEAQ (reference sequence). This CDR3 has 18 residues. The CDR3 protein is CASSSRASGGLPTDTQYF. The CDR3 DNA reads as TGTGCCAGCAGCTCGAGGGCTAGCGGGGGGCTCCCCACAGATACGCAGTATTTT.

This sequence joins TRBV5-1 and TRBJ1-1; D perhaps matches TRBD1 (6 bases). V was pared by 4 bases and J by 7 bases, with 17 bases between. The CDR3 covers 14 residues. Per germline, CDR1 SGHRS and CDR2 YFSETQ. CDR3 sequence: CASSPQGPAFEAFF. The CDR3 region has the DNA TGCGCCAGCAGCCCTCAGGGGCCCGCGTTTGAAGCTTTCTTT.

This chain uses TRBV4-3 with TRBJ2-1, with 9 bases fitting TRBD2. Germline CDR1 is LGHNA and CDR2 is YSLEER. V was pared by 1 base and J by 4 bases, with 5 bases of the junction left unmatched. CDR3 length: 16 amino acids. The CDR3 sequence: CASSQVSGGIYNEQFF. DNA of the CDR3: TGCGCCAGCAGCCAAGTAAGCGGGGGGATTTACAATGAGCAGTTCTTC.

This clonotype was observed a handful of times. The chain recombines TRBV7-2 with TRBJ2-7, with TRBD2 identical over 8 bases. The CDR3 consists of 17 residues. Per the germline V gene, CDR1 is SGHTA and CDR2 is FQGNSA. Germline trimming cut 4 bases from V and 2 bases from J; bases unmatched to any gene: 13. Written as DNA, the CDR3 is TGTGCCAGCAGCTCCCCATCCCGGGGGGGGGTGGCCTACGAGCAGTACTTC. Amino acid sequence: CASSSPSRGGVAYEQYF.